This passage covers 27 T cell receptor beta chains from one sample sequenced in a study of CD8 T cells in Susac syndrome. Random hexamers were used to reverse transcribe an amount of about 0.45 to 1 ug RNA. TCRdb called the immunoSEQ multiplex PCR reads again in MiXCR, with one record for every CDR3 protein. The data contain 250,000 to 350,000 distinct CDR3 sequences, approximately 81% of them singletons. The specimen sequenced was CD8+ T cells from PBMCs. These TCRs come from a human donor with multiple sclerosis.

This sequence joins TRBV20-1 and TRBJ2-3; D is perhaps TRBD2 (6 bases). CDR3 length: 14 residues. The V gene's germline CDR1 is DFQATT and CDR2 SNEGSKA (reference sequence). V shed 1 base and J shed 5 bases, with 13 bases lying between them. Written as DNA, the CDR3 is TGCAGTGCTAGAGGGGGGGATTGGAGAGATACGCAGTATTTT. Encoded protein: CSARGGDWRDTQYF.

The rearrangement links TRBV3-1 to TRBJ1-1, with 10 bases lining up with TRBD1. V was clipped by 5 bases and J by 4 bases; unmatched bases: 7. This CDR3 is built from 15 residues. Per germline, CDR1 LGHDT and CDR2 YNNKEL (reference sequence). The CDR3 DNA follows: TGTGCCAGCAGCTCGAGCCGGGACAGGGGCACTGAAGCTTTCTTT. Translating gives CASSSSRDRGTEAFF.

The chain has TRBV7-9 and TRBJ1-2; tentative D call: TRBD1 (6 bases). Per the germline V gene, CDR1 is SEHNR and CDR2 is FQNEAQ (reference sequence). The CDR3 spans 15 residues. Trimming took 1 base from V and 3 from J, leaving 12 bases between them. CDR3 DNA: TGTGCCAGCAGCTTAGTTGGGACAATAGACTATGGCTACACCTTC. It encodes CASSLVGTIDYGYTF.

The J gene is TRBJ2-1, the V gene TRBV12-3 or TRBV12-4, with 10 bases that match TRBD2. This CDR3 is built from 14 residues. The trim removed 6 bases at V and 9 bases at J, leaving 8 bases unmatched. In nucleotides, the CDR3 is TGTGCCAGCAGCCCGGGACTAGCGAATCGTGAGCAGTTCTTC. Amino acid sequence: CASSPGLANREQFF.

J is TRBJ2-1 and V is TRBV30; 7 positions agree with TRBD2. CDR1 and CDR2 from the germline V gene are GTSNPN and SVGIG (reference sequence). The CDR3 spans 17 residues. J lost 4 bases, V lost 0 bases, and 12 bases had no gene match. CDR3 nucleotides: TGTGCCTGGAGTGTTCCGATCGGGAGGTCCATTTACAATGAGCAGTTCTTC. Translated: CAWSVPIGRSIYNEQFF.

This rearrangement joins TRBV27 to TRBJ2-6; D is tentatively TRBD1 or TRBD2 (5 bases each). The CDR3 consists of 13 residues. V was shortened by 0 bases and J by 18 bases, with 15 bases between the two germline ends. Germline V gives CDR1 MNHEY, CDR2 SMNVEV (reference sequence). This CDR3 reads CASSLSRDRPPTF. Here the CDR3 DNA reads TGTGCCAGCAGTTTATCGAGGGACCGACCCCCGACTTTC.

This rearrangement joins TRBV27 to TRBJ1-5; a possible D gene is TRBD1 (5 bases). There are 16 residues in the CDR3. From germline, CDR1 is MNHEY and CDR2 SMNVEV (reference sequence). V was trimmed by 2 bases and J by 3 bases, leaving 14 bases between them. CDR3 DNA: TGTGCCAGCAGTTTAGGGGCAGGAGAGTTCAATCAGCCCCAGCATTTT. It yields the protein CASSLGAGEFNQPQHF.

This clonotype was detected only once. This chain links TRBV2 with TRBJ2-5, with 11 bases matching TRBD2. Trimming cost V 6 bases and J 5 bases; bases outside gene matches: 11. CDR3 size: 16 residues. From germline, CDR1 is SNHLY and CDR2 FYNNEI. The DNA for the CDR3 is TGTGCCAGCAGAGCCATCACTAGCGGGAGTTACGAGACCCAGTACTTC. Translation: CASRAITSGSYETQYF.

The J gene is TRBJ1-2, the V gene TRBV9; the D is unclear. Trimming removed 9 bases from V and 4 bases from J, with 10 bases in between. CDR1 is SGDLS and CDR2 is YYNGEE in the germline V gene. The CDR3 has 11 amino acids. The CDR3 loop is CATRRSYGYTF. For the CDR3, the DNA is TGTGCCACCAGAAGGAGCTATGGCTACACCTTC.

The chain recombines TRBV3-1 with TRBJ2-5; the D gene is possibly TRBD2 (6 bases). The germline V gene encodes CDR1 LGHDT and CDR2 YNNKEL (reference sequence). This CDR3 spans 16 amino acids. With 2 bases removed from V and 0 bases from J, the gap between germline ends came to 13 bases. CDR3 amino acids: CASSQLAEANQETQYF. CDR3 nucleotide sequence: TGTGCCAGCAGCCAATTAGCGGAAGCGAACCAAGAGACCCAGTACTTC.

The V call is TRBV29-1, the J call TRBJ2-1; 7 bases are shared with TRBD2. The length of the CDR3 is 16 residues. J gave up 0 bases and V 3 bases, and 8 bases lay outside the gene matches. The V gene's germline CDR1 is SQVTM and CDR2 ANQGSEA. The CDR3 nucleotides read TGCAGCGTTGACGGGCGAGCGGGGCCCTCCTACAATGAGCAGTTCTTC. Protein sequence: CSVDGRAGPSYNEQFF.

This rearrangement joins TRBV7-6 to TRBJ2-7; no reliable D call. Trimming stripped 2 bases from V and 3 bases from J, with 11 bases between. This CDR3 spans 14 amino acids. Germline V lookup: CDR1 SGHVS, CDR2 FNYEAQ. The CDR3 DNA reads as TGTGCCAGCAGCTTATCGCAGGTTTACTACGAGCAGTACTTC. This encodes CASSLSQVYYEQYF.

The V call is TRBV7-3, the J call TRBJ2-4; perhaps TRBD2 as D (6 bases). The CDR3 length is 17 residues. Deletions cut 5 bases from V and 1 base from J, with 18 bases between. CDR1 and CDR2 from the germline V gene are SGHTA and FQGTGA. CDR3 loop: CASSPFVGGGAKNIQYF. CDR3 nucleotides: TGTGCCAGCAGCCCCTTTGTGGGAGGCGGGGCCAAAAACATTCAGTACTTC. The whole variable domain, filled in from reference TRBV7-3 and TRBJ2-4, reads GAGVSQTPSNKVTEKGKYVELRCDPISGHTALYWYRQSLGQGPEFLIYFQGTGAADDSGLPNDRFFAVRPEGSVSTLKIQRTERGDSAVYLCASSPFVGGGAKNIQYFGAGTRLSVL.

The chain employs TRBV29-1 and TRBJ2-1, with D uncertain. Germline V gives CDR1 SQVTM, CDR2 ANQGSEA. V was pared by 6 bases and J by 8 bases, with 5 bases between. The CDR3 extends over 9 amino acids. CDR3: CSVTDEQFF. The CDR3 bases are TGCAGCGTGACTGATGAGCAGTTCTTC.

J is TRBJ1-1 and V is TRBV2; the match to TRBD1 covers 9 bases. CDR3 size: 17 residues. V trimming: 5 bases; J trimming: 6 bases; junction bases outside the gene matches: 16. Per germline, CDR1 SNHLY and CDR2 FYNNEI. This CDR3 is CASSLSRGTGNRAEAFF. The DNA of the CDR3 is TGTGCCAGCAGTTTGAGCCGCGGGACAGGGAATCGCGCTGAAGCTTTCTTT.

The chain couples TRBV6-5 to TRBJ1-2, with TRBD1 identical over 7 bases. The CDR3 sequence is 14 residues long. V lost 2 bases to trimming and J lost 8 bases; unmatched junction nucleotides: 8. From germline, CDR1 is MNHEY and CDR2 SVGAGI. CDR3: CASSYGDRAFGYTF. CDR3 DNA sequence: TGTGCCAGCAGTTACGGTGACAGGGCGTTCGGCTACACCTTC.

The V and J genes are TRBV7-8 and TRBJ2-6, with D possibly matching TRBD1 (5 bases). This CDR3 comprises 18 residues. Germline assignment: CDR1 SGHVS and CDR2 FQNEAQ. V shed 3 bases and J shed 0 bases, with 15 bases lying between them. The DNA of the CDR3 is TGTGCCAGCAGCTTGACATTGGGGCTGCACTCTGGGGCCAACGTCCTGACTTTC. Translated, it gives CASSLTLGLHSGANVLTF.

This clonotype showed up just once. In nucleotides, the CDR3 is TGTGCCAGCAGTCCCTGGACAGGGGAAGAGACCCAGTACTTC. Encoded protein: CASSPWTGEETQYF. This chain links TRBV12-3 or TRBV12-4 with TRBJ2-5; 9 positions agree with TRBD1. The V segment lost 5 bases and the J segment 3 bases; nucleotides outside the gene matches: 4. CDR3 length: 14 residues.

The rearrangement links TRBV7-8 to TRBJ2-2; the match to TRBD2 covers 9 bases. CDR1 and CDR2 from the germline V gene are SGHVS and FQNEAQ. V lost 5 bases, J lost 6 bases, and 16 bases stayed unmatched. CDR3 length: 18 residues. DNA of the CDR3: TGTGCCAGCAGCCCCAAATTAGCGGGAGCGCGACTAGCCGGGGAGCTGTTTTTT. This gives the protein CASSPKLAGARLAGELFF.

This clonotype was counted once. The V gene is TRBV29-1, the J gene TRBJ1-1; D remains unclear. There are 13 residues in the CDR3. V shed 4 bases and J shed 1 base, with 10 bases lying between them. Germline loops: CDR1 SQVTM, CDR2 ANQGSEA. The DNA of the CDR3 is TGCAGCGTTGTGGACGGACCGAACACTGAAGCTTTCTTT. Its protein is CSVVDGPNTEAFF.

The chain links TRBV7-9 to TRBJ1-1; D ambiguous. V lost 7 bases and J 3 bases, leaving 18 bases between the germline ends. CDR3 length: 15 residues. CDR1 is SEHNR and CDR2 is FQNEAQ in the germline V gene (reference sequence). The CDR3 loop reads CASNSAGPMDTEAFF. CDR3 sequence (DNA): TGTGCCAGCAACTCTGCCGGGCCCATGGACACTGAAGCTTTCTTT. The entire variable domain, with the rest obtained from reference TRBV7-9 and TRBJ1-1, is as follows: DTGVSQNPRHKITKRGQNVTFRCDPISEHNRLYWYRQTLGQGPEFLTYFQNEAQLEKSRLLSDRFSAERPKGSFSTLEIQRTEQGDSAMYLCASNSAGPMDTEAFFGQGTRLTVV.

This rearrangement joins TRBV5-1 to TRBJ2-5; a possible D gene is TRBD2 (5 bases). This CDR3 contains 13 residues. Germline loops: CDR1 SGHRS, CDR2 YFSETQ. V gave up 0 bases and J gave up 5 bases, with 8 bases separating them. The CDR3 is CASSLETGETQYF. CDR3 coding DNA: TGCGCCAGCAGCTTGGAAACGGGGGAGACCCAGTACTTC. The entire variable domain, with the rest obtained from reference TRBV5-1 and TRBJ2-5, is as follows: KAGVTQTPRYLIKTRGQQVTLSCSPISGHRSVSWYQQTPGQGLQFLFEYFSETQRNKGNFPGRFSGRQFSNSRSEMNVSTLELGDSALYLCASSLETGETQYFGPGTRLLVL.

The chain is built from TRBV27 and TRBJ2-1; D is perhaps TRBD2 (6 bases). CDR1 is MNHEY and CDR2 is SMNVEV in the germline V gene (reference sequence). This CDR3 is 16 amino acids long. The V end lost 5 bases, the J end lost 0 bases, and 14 bases lay between the germline ends. The CDR3 spells CASSAKLAFSYNEQFF. The CDR3 bases are TGTGCCAGCAGTGCCAAGCTAGCGTTCTCCTACAATGAGCAGTTCTTC.

The rearrangement uses TRBV7-8 and TRBJ2-1, with 7 bases identical to TRBD2. Germline CDR1 reads SGHVS; CDR2 reads FQNEAQ. The CDR3 covers 17 residues. With 1 base clipped from V and 7 bases from J, the junction kept 13 bases outside the gene matches. In nucleotides, the CDR3 is TGTGCCAGCAGCTTAGGGGCTGTAGGCGGGAGAAGGAATGAGCAGTTCTTC. It encodes CASSLGAVGGRRNEQFF.

Only one count was recorded for this clonotype. The chain couples TRBV7-9 to TRBJ2-1, with D hard to call. The germline V and J ends were trimmed by 5 bases and 9 bases, with 8 bases remaining between them. CDR3 length: 11 amino acids. Germline CDR1 and CDR2: SEHNR and FQNEAQ (reference sequence). In DNA, the CDR3 is TGTGCCAGCAGCCCAGAAGTTGAGCAGTTCTTC. This gives the protein CASSPEVEQFF.

The CDR3 region is CASSRDYLLDTQYF. Here the CDR3 DNA reads TGTGCCAGCTCCCGGGACTATCTTTTAGATACGCAGTATTTT. This chain links TRBV28 with TRBJ2-3, with TRBD2 identical over 7 bases. The CDR3 sequence is 14 residues long. Trimming cost V 8 bases and J 5 bases; bases outside gene matches: 10. Germline-derived CDR1 and CDR2 are MDHEN and SYDVKM.

The rearrangement links TRBV7-9 to TRBJ2-5; possibly TRBD2 for D (6 bases). V was pared by 6 bases and J by 3 bases, with 20 bases between. The CDR3 covers 16 residues. Germline loops: CDR1 SEHNR, CDR2 FQNEAQ (reference sequence). CDR3 sequence reads: CASRSHEEGRKETQYF. CDR3 DNA: TGTGCCAGCAGATCCCACGAGGAGGGGAGAAAAGAGACCCAGTACTTC.